These 10 T cell receptor beta chains share one sample of origin, sequenced in a study of technical replicates of blood from a few donors. Clones were sequenced by immunoSEQ multiplex PCR, and TCRdb holds only the in-frame ones, with some missing. Of over 65,000 clones in the sample, roughly 98% were seen once. Material for sequencing was T cells isolated from PBMCs. Receptor source: a human donor in good health.

V usage is TRBV25-1 and J usage is TRBJ2-3; 7 bases fit TRBD1. V trimming: 10 bases; J trimming: 6 bases; junction bases outside the gene matches: 13. Looked up from germline, CDR1 is MGHDK and CDR2 is SYGVNS. CDR3 length equals 14 residues. This CDR3 is CAIKGSGGPDTQYF. In nucleotides, the CDR3 is TGTGCCATCAAAGGGTCAGGGGGTCCCGATACGCAGTATTTT.

The gene calls are TRBV27 and TRBJ2-7; 8 bases align to TRBD1. This CDR3 region has 13 residues. V was clipped by 6 bases and J by 4 bases; unmatched bases: 5. From germline, CDR1 is MNHEY and CDR2 SMNVEV (reference sequence). The CDR3 DNA reads TGTGCCAGCAGCCGGGACAGGCGATACGAGCAGTACTTC. It is translated as CASSRDRRYEQYF.

CDR3 DNA: TGCAGCGTCAAGGACAGGGTTAGTAACGAGCAGTACTTC. Translating it yields CSVKDRVSNEQYF. The V call is TRBV29-1, the J call TRBJ2-7; 8 bases are shared with TRBD1. CDR1 SQVTM and CDR2 ANQGSEA come from the germline V gene. The CDR3 contains 13 residues. With 6 bases clipped from V and 5 bases from J, the junction kept 9 bases outside the gene matches.

V usage is TRBV28 and J usage is TRBJ1-3; maybe TRBD1 (5 bases). The CDR3 is made up of 13 amino acids. Trimming left V 6 bases short and J 1 base short, with 7 bases between. The V gene's germline CDR1 is MDHEN and CDR2 SYDVKM. In DNA form, the CDR3 reads TGTGCCAGCAGGCAGGGTTCTGGAAACACCATATATTTT. Its protein product is CASRQGSGNTIYF.

This clone was detected only once. The chain is built from TRBV19 and TRBJ1-6; the match to TRBD1 covers 9 bases. The CDR3 is 18 amino acids. From germline, CDR1 is LNHDA and CDR2 SQIVND (reference sequence). J was trimmed by 0 bases and V by 3 bases; bases with no gene match: 6. CDR3 in amino acids: CASSMTGQGSSYNSPLHF. The CDR3, as DNA: TGTGCCAGTAGTATGACGGGACAGGGCAGCTCCTATAATTCACCCCTCCACTTT.

The J gene is TRBJ2-7, the V gene TRBV4-1; D is possibly TRBD1 (5 bases). V dropped 2 bases and J dropped 5 bases, with 13 bases sitting between them. This CDR3 spans 14 amino acids. CDR1 MGHRA and CDR2 YSYEKL come from the germline V gene. DNA of the CDR3: TGCGCCAGCAGCCAACAGGGTGGCCTGCACGAGCAGTACTTC. Translating it yields CASSQQGGLHEQYF.

This clone has only one observation. The chain has TRBV6-6 and TRBJ1-1; D not resolved. The CDR3 runs 14 residues. V was shortened by 3 bases and J by 5 bases, with 13 bases between the two germline ends. Germline V CDR1 and CDR2: MNHNY, SVGAGI (reference sequence). This chain's CDR3 is CASSYVGYGTEAFF. CDR3 nucleotide sequence: TGTGCCAGCAGTTATGTGGGCTATGGGACTGAAGCTTTCTTT.

The chain has TRBV28 and TRBJ2-7; 10 nucleotides match TRBD1. The CDR3 sequence is 15 residues long. Germline V CDR1 and CDR2: MDHEN, SYDVKM. V trimming: 4 bases; J trimming: 4 bases; junction bases outside the gene matches: 7. CDR3 in DNA: TGTGCCAGCAGTTCCCCGGGACAGGGGTTTTACGAGCAGTACTTC. It specifies CASSSPGQGFYEQYF.

The rearrangement links TRBV27 to TRBJ2-5, with 9 bases matching TRBD2. From germline, CDR1 is MNHEY and CDR2 SMNVEV (reference sequence). The CDR3 sequence is 14 residues long. J gave up 3 bases and V 5 bases, and 4 bases lay outside the gene matches. The CDR3 loop reads CASSRRLAEETQYF. The CDR3 DNA sequence: TGTGCCAGCAGTCGCCGACTAGCGGAAGAGACCCAGTACTTC.

The CDR3 DNA follows: TGTGCCAGCAGGGGCTGGACAGGGAATTCACCCCTCCACTTT. Its protein product is CASRGWTGNSPLHF. The rearrangement joins TRBV7-9 to TRBJ1-6; TRBD1 agrees at 8 bases. The germline CDR1 and CDR2 sequences are SEHNR and FQNEAQ (reference sequence). The CDR3 has 14 amino acids. Trimming cost V 6 bases and J 7 bases; bases outside gene matches: 5.